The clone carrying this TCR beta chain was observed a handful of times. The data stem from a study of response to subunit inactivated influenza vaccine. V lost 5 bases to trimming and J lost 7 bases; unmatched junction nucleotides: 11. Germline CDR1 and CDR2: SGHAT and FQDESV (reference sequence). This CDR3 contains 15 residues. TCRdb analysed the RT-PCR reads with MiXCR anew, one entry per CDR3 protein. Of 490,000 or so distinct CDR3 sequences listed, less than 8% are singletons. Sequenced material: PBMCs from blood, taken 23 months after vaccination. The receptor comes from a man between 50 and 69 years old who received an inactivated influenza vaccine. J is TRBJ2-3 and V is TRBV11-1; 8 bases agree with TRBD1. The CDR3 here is CASSNQWGQANTQYF. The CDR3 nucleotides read TGTGCCAGCAGCAACCAATGGGGACAGGCAAATACGCAGTATTTT.